This T cell receptor beta chain was captured by sequencing in a study of T cell responses to AZD1222 COVID-19 vaccine. Note on this clone: The target antigen is unknown.

This table comes from immunoSEQ multiplex PCR, and its TCRdb copy is limited to in-frame clones, with some not included. This sample yields more than 75,000 clones, of which 75% to 95% are seen a single time; 5.4% belongs to the top ten. Trimming stripped 1 base from V and 5 bases from J, with 12 bases between. The CDR3 has 14 residues. In germline, CDR1 is SGHDT, CDR2 YYEEEE. Second-dose intervals near 4 or 12 weeks were combined. General study findings and limits: The study reported that nearly half of spike-specific TCRs target unmutated variant regions. Donors were largely white British and mainly female; clonal diversity was possibly underestimated.

Here the sequenced sample was peripheral blood, taken 28 days after the second AZD1222 dose. The rearrangement joins TRBV5-6 to TRBJ1-2; no clear D. The TCR comes from an adult who received the AZD1222 COVID-19 vaccine. CDR3 in amino acids: CASSLRVGEYGYTF. CDR3 nucleotides: TGTGCCAGCAGCTTGCGGGTAGGAGAATATGGCTACACCTTC.